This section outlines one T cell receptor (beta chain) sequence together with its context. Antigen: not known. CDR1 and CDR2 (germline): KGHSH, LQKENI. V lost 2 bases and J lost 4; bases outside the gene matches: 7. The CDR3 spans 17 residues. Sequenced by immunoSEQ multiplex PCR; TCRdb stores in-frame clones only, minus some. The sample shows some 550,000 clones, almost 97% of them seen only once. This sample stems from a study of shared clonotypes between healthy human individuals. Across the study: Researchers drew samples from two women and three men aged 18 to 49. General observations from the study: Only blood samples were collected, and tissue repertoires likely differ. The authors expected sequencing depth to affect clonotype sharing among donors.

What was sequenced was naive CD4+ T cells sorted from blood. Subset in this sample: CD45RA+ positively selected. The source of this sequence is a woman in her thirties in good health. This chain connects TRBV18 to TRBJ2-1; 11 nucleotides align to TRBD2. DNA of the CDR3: TGTGCCAGCTCACCAGCGTTCGGGACTAGCGGATACAATGAGCAGTTCTTC. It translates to CASSPAFGTSGYNEQFF.